The following is a TCR beta chain sequence with its context. Its target is unknown. The data belong to a study of beta chain features in type 1 diabetes. Overall study findings and caveats: Although PCR might favor shorter templates, it would do so equally in patients and controls. The naive, central memory and Treg TCRB repertoires of patients appeared to be more similar to one another than those of healthy donors. TCRB CDR3s from Type 1 diabetes patients were moderately but significantly shorter in all four CD4+ subsets.

Sorted populations all exceeded 95% purity. All of the isolated RNA was reverse transcribed, so expressed TCRB transcripts were sequenced. Repertoires were generated with immunoSEQ multiplex PCR, while TCRdb's copy carries only in-frame clones and drops some. The sample lists around 400,000 clones; roughly 12% were seen once. The clonotype originates from a man between 18 and 29 years old in good health. Input material: naive CD4+ T cells from blood.

The CDR3 loop is CASSFPRGPDGYTF. The CDR3 DNA follows: TGTGCCAGCAGTTTTCCCAGGGGGCCGGATGGCTACACCTTC. The chain couples TRBV27 to TRBJ1-2; 8 nucleotides align to TRBD1. The CDR3 sequence is 14 residues long. Germline V gene sequence: CDR1 MNHEY, CDR2 SMNVEV (reference sequence). Trimming cost V 3 bases and J 6 bases; bases outside gene matches: 6.